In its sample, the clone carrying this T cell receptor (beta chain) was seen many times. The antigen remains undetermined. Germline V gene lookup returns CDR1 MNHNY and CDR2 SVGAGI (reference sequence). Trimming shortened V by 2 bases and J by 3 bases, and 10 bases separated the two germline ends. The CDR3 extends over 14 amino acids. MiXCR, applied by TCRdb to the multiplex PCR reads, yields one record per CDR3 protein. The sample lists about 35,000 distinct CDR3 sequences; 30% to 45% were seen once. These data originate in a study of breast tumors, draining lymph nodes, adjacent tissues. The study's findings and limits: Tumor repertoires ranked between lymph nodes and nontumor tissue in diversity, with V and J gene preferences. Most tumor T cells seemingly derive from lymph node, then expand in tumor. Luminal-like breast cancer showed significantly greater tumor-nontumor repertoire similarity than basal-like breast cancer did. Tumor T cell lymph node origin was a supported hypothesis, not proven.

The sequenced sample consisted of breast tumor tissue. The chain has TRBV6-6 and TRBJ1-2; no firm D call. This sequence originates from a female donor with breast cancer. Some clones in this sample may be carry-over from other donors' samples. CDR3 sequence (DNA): TGTGCCAGCAGTTACAATCGACCTGACTATGGCTACACCTTC. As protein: CASSYNRPDYGYTF.